This paragraph covers one TCR beta chain sequence. Its antigen is still unknown. The sample is drawn from a study of T cell responses to AZD1222 COVID-19 vaccine. Points from the study as a whole: No repertoire was sampled before or during the peak T cell response, only after it.

CDR3 size: 16 residues. Germline V lookup: CDR1 LNHDA, CDR2 SQIVND (reference sequence). Trimming shortened V by 2 bases and J by 5 bases, and 16 bases separated the two germline ends. Data came from immunoSEQ multiplex PCR; TCRdb stores just in-frame clones and leaves some out. This table holds 50,000 to 60,000 clones, around 90% found once. The receptor was isolated from an adult in good health. Material: peripheral blood, obtained on day 0 of AZD1222 vaccination. J is TRBJ1-5 and V is TRBV19; D ambiguous. CDR3 amino acids: CASSISLRTDYQPQHF. The CDR3 bases are TGTGCCAGTAGTATATCCCTCCGGACGGATTATCAGCCCCAGCATTTT.